These 27 T cell receptor beta chains were all obtained from the same sample, sequenced in a study of T cells after yellow fever vaccination. From the 5' RACE reads, TCRdb called clonotypes with MiXCR, one entry per CDR3 protein. The data contain 500,000 to 650,000 distinct CDR3 sequences, approximately 13% of them singletons. Sequenced material: PBMCs, taken on the day of the yellow fever booster vaccination. Receptors were obtained from a man aged 25 to 40 who received the YFV17D yellow fever vaccine.

In this sample, this clonotype turned up many times. V usage is TRBV5-1 and J usage is TRBJ2-1, with 7 positions matching TRBD2. Trimming cost V 0 bases and J 3 bases; bases outside gene matches: 9. CDR3 length: 17 amino acids. Germline values: CDR1 SGHRS, CDR2 YFSETQ. The chain's CDR3 is CASSLVGRVRRYNEQFF. The CDR3 nucleotides are TGCGCCAGCAGCTTGGTTGGGAGGGTACGCCGCTACAATGAGCAGTTCTTC.

V is TRBV5-1 and J is TRBJ1-1; 9 bases are shared with TRBD1. CDR3 length equals 16 residues. The junction had 6 bases not matched to a gene; V was cut back by 0 bases and J by 3 bases. From germline, CDR1 is SGHRS and CDR2 YFSETQ. The CDR3: CASSLAGQGTYTEAFF. In DNA form, the CDR3 reads TGCGCCAGCAGCTTGGCTGGACAGGGGACGTACACTGAAGCTTTCTTT.

J is TRBJ1-5 and V is TRBV6-1, with 8 bases lining up with TRBD1. The CDR3 runs 18 residues. Germline loops: CDR1 MNHNS, CDR2 SASEGT. The V and J ends lost 1 base and 0 bases, in that order; junction bases with no gene match: 8. The CDR3 bases are TGTGCCAGCAGTGAAGGGACAGGGACACTTTATAGCAATCAGCCCCAGCATTTT. Translation gives CASSEGTGTLYSNQPQHF.

The chain recombines TRBV10-1 with TRBJ2-3; tentatively, D is TRBD2 (6 bases). Germline CDR1 reads WNHNN; CDR2 reads SYGVQD (reference sequence). This CDR3 contains 14 residues. V was pared by 5 bases and J by 2 bases, with 11 bases between. CDR3 DNA sequence: TGCGCCAGCAGTCCCGGGGGAATCACAGATACGCAGTATTTT. Translation: CASSPGGITDTQYF.

This chain joins TRBV2 and TRBJ1-5, with 7 bases matching TRBD1. The length of the CDR3 is 13 residues. With 5 bases clipped from V and 5 bases from J, the junction kept 3 bases outside the gene matches. Germline lookup yields CDR1 SNHLY and CDR2 FYNNEI. CDR3 protein: CASSIDRDQPQHF. The CDR3 DNA sequence: TGTGCCAGCAGTATCGACAGGGATCAGCCCCAGCATTTT.

Only a few counts were recorded for this clonotype. The chain combines TRBV12-3 or TRBV12-4 with TRBJ1-5; D uncertain. V lost 2 bases to trimming and J lost 5 bases, with 7 bases between them. CDR3 length: 13 amino acids. CDR3 sequence: CASSLSSHQPQHF. CDR3 bases: TGTGCCAGCAGTTTATCCAGCCATCAGCCCCAGCATTTT.

The rearrangement links TRBV12-5 to TRBJ1-1, with D perhaps matching TRBD1 (6 bases). The CDR3 extends over 13 amino acids. Deletions cut 6 bases from V and 6 bases from J, with 14 bases between. In germline, CDR1 is LGHNT, CDR2 FRNRAP. CDR3 DNA sequence: TGTGCTAGTGGGCGTACAGGGTCGGCTGAAGCTTTCTTT. Translation gives CASGRTGSAEAFF.

V is TRBV12-3 or TRBV12-4 and J is TRBJ1-6; D unresolved. This CDR3 is built from 12 residues. The V gene lost 6 bases and the J gene lost 9 bases, with 9 bases spanning the gap. CDR3: CASSPGISPLHF. CDR3 coding DNA: TGTGCCAGCAGCCCCGGTATTTCACCCCTCCACTTT.

The chain is built from TRBV7-8 and TRBJ1-1; a weak D match, TRBD1 (5 bases). V lost 3 bases, J lost 0 bases, and 14 bases lay in between. There are 16 residues in the CDR3. Per the germline V gene, CDR1 is SGHVS and CDR2 is FQNEAQ. The CDR3 nucleotides read TGTGCCAGCAGCTTCCCTCCCGGGACCCTGAACACTGAAGCTTTCTTT. Residues: CASSFPPGTLNTEAFF. Complete variable domain (other parts from reference TRBV7-8 and TRBJ1-1): GAGVSQSPRYKVAKRGQDVALRCDPISGHVSLFWYQQALGQGPEFLTYFQNEAQLDKSGLPSDRFFAERPEGSVSTLKIQRTQQEDSAVYLCASSFPPGTLNTEAFFGQGTRLTVV.

The V gene is TRBV19, the J gene TRBJ2-3; 10 nucleotides align to TRBD1. The germline gives CDR1 LNHDA, CDR2 SQIVND (reference sequence). This CDR3 region has 15 residues. Trimming took 3 bases from V and 2 from J; bases not matched to a gene: 2. The CDR3 sequence is CASSMDRGSTDTQYF. The CDR3 nucleotides read TGTGCCAGTAGTATGGACAGGGGGTCCACAGATACGCAGTATTTT.

This chain uses TRBV4-3 with TRBJ2-5; 8 positions agree with TRBD1. The germline V gene has CDR1 LGHNA and CDR2 YSLEER. V shed 1 base, J shed 1 base, and the junction held 8 bases outside the gene matches. This CDR3 region has 17 residues. CDR3 DNA: TGCGCCAGCAGCCAAGGTCTACCGGGACAGGCCCAAGAGACCCAGTACTTC. As protein: CASSQGLPGQAQETQYF.

This sequence joins TRBV5-1 and TRBJ1-5, with D perhaps TRBD1 (6 bases). Deletions cut 0 bases from V and 1 base from J, with 11 bases between. This CDR3 contains 16 residues. Germline CDR1 SGHRS, CDR2 YFSETQ. In nucleotides, the CDR3 is TGCGCCAGCAGCTTGGGGGCAGGGGAGAGCAATCAGCCCCAGCATTTT. It translates to CASSLGAGESNQPQHF.

V usage is TRBV5-5 and J usage is TRBJ2-1; 11 positions agree with TRBD2. This CDR3 is built from 15 residues. Germline V gene data show CDR1 as SGHKS and CDR2 as YYEKEE (reference sequence). V was pared by 2 bases and J by 10 bases, with 8 bases of the junction left unmatched. CDR3 sequence: CASSFPTSGTPEQFF. As DNA, the CDR3 is TGTGCCAGCAGCTTTCCGACTAGCGGGACACCAGAGCAGTTCTTC.

This clonotype was picked up a small number of times. The chain recombines TRBV11-2 with TRBJ1-1; D unresolved. Trimming removed 4 bases from V and 4 bases from J, with 10 bases in between. Germline CDR1 and CDR2: SGHAT and FQNNGV. The CDR3 extends over 13 amino acids. In DNA, the CDR3 is TGTGCCAGCAGCTCCTCCGACCTCACTGAAGCTTTCTTT. Translating gives CASSSSDLTEAFF.

The chain has TRBV7-9 and TRBJ1-2; D gene unclear. CDR3 size: 11 residues. V was clipped by 3 bases and J by 9 bases, with 8 bases between them. The germline CDR1 and CDR2 sequences are SEHNR and FQNEAQ (reference sequence). CDR3 in amino acids: CASSLTLRYTF. CDR3 DNA: TGTGCCAGCAGCTTGACCCTACGCTACACCTTC.

The rearrangement links TRBV4-3 to TRBJ2-7; 8 nucleotides align to TRBD1. Germline V gene sequence: CDR1 LGHNA, CDR2 YSLEER. Trimming at V came to 1 base and at J to 2 bases, leaving 4 bases not matched to a gene. This CDR3 region has 15 residues. CDR3 nucleotides: TGCGCCAGCAGCCAAGTAACAGGGGGACCCTACGAGCAGTACTTC. As protein: CASSQVTGGPYEQYF.

This clonotype was found a few times. The rearrangement links TRBV13 to TRBJ2-2; D not certain. This CDR3 region has 14 residues. The germline CDR1 and CDR2 sequences are PRHDT and FYEKMQ (reference sequence). V lost 0 bases and J lost 5, with 7 bases in between. In DNA form, the CDR3 reads TGTGCCAGCAGCTTAGGGACTTATACCGGGGAGCTGTTTTTT. This sequence encodes CASSLGTYTGELFF.

There are a few counts of this clonotype. J is TRBJ2-7 and V is TRBV10-3; 7 bases fit TRBD1. The V segment lost 8 bases and the J segment 4 bases; nucleotides outside the gene matches: 11. The CDR3 runs to 14 residues. In germline, CDR1 is ENHRY, CDR2 SYGVKD. In DNA, the CDR3 is TGTGCCATCTCCGCCCGACAGGGCGAATACGAGCAGTACTTC. Translating it yields CAISARQGEYEQYF.

The chain employs TRBV27 and TRBJ2-5; 7 positions match TRBD1. From germline, CDR1 is MNHEY and CDR2 SMNVEV (reference sequence). There are 13 residues in the CDR3. With V trimmed by 5 bases and J by 0 bases, 0 bases remained unmatched. The CDR3: CASSDRDQETQYF. In DNA, the CDR3 is TGTGCCAGCAGTGACAGGGACCAAGAGACCCAGTACTTC.

The DNA for the CDR3 is TGCAGTGCCCAGGGGCTAGCGGGAAACAATGAGCAGTTCTTC. This translates into CSAQGLAGNNEQFF. The chain links TRBV20-1 to TRBJ2-1; 9 nucleotides align to TRBD2. J was trimmed by 5 bases and V by 6 bases; bases with no gene match: 8. Germline CDR1 DFQATT, CDR2 SNEGSKA (reference sequence). This CDR3 spans 14 amino acids.

This clonotype was observed a few times. This sequence joins TRBV27 and TRBJ2-5; 8 bases map to TRBD2. The CDR3 sequence is 17 residues long. With 5 bases clipped from V and 4 bases from J, the junction kept 15 bases outside the gene matches. CDR1 and CDR2 (germline): MNHEY, SMNVEV (reference sequence). The CDR3 loop is CASSPTSSRRGGETQYF. The DNA of the CDR3 is TGTGCCAGCAGTCCCACCTCCTCGCGTCGGGGGGGAGAGACCCAGTACTTC.

The chain recombines TRBV12-3 or TRBV12-4 with TRBJ2-3; 12 nucleotides align to TRBD2. This CDR3 spans 15 amino acids. The trim removed 5 bases at V and 4 bases at J, leaving 4 bases unmatched. CDR3 sequence (DNA): TGTGCCAGCAGTCGACTAGCGGGAGTGTCAGATACGCAGTATTTT. Encoded protein: CASSRLAGVSDTQYF.

This clonotype was recorded once. The genes are TRBV7-9 and TRBJ2-5; 9 nucleotides match TRBD2. V shed 1 base and J 5 bases; nucleotides not matched to a gene: 5. Looked up from germline, CDR1 is SEHNR and CDR2 is FQNEAQ (reference sequence). The length of the CDR3 is 15 residues. The CDR3 reads CASSLGRTSDETQYF. CDR3 sequence (DNA): TGTGCCAGCAGCTTAGGGAGGACTAGCGATGAGACCCAGTACTTC.

V usage is TRBV15 and J usage is TRBJ2-3; the match to TRBD2 covers 11 bases. Germline V lookup: CDR1 LNHNV, CDR2 YYDKDF (reference sequence). V lost 2 bases, J lost 5 bases, and 3 bases stayed unmatched. This CDR3 is 15 amino acids long. The CDR3: CATSRLAGGIDTQYF. The CDR3 coding sequence is TGTGCCACCAGCAGACTAGCGGGAGGTATAGATACGCAGTATTTT.

This clonotype came up many times. The chain joins TRBV4-3 to TRBJ2-6; no reliable D call. The CDR3 extends over 20 amino acids. Germline CDR1 and CDR2: LGHNA and YSLEER. V was shortened by 0 bases and J by 0 bases, with 18 bases between the two germline ends. CDR3 amino acids: CASSQDYEAWEYSGANVLTF. Written as DNA, the CDR3 is TGCGCCAGCAGCCAAGATTATGAGGCTTGGGAATACTCTGGGGCCAACGTCCTGACTTTC.

This clonotype was detected ten times or more. V gene TRBV7-2 combines with J gene TRBJ2-2; weak D call: TRBD2 (6 bases). Trimming took off 3 bases at V and 4 bases at J, with 9 bases between the two ends. Germline V gene sequence: CDR1 SGHTA, CDR2 FQGNSA. The CDR3 is made up of 14 amino acids. The CDR3 spells CASSFQGGTGELFF. In DNA, the CDR3 is TGTGCCAGCAGCTTCCAGGGAGGCACCGGGGAGCTGTTTTTT.

The V and J genes are TRBV18 and TRBJ2-5; 7 nucleotides line up with TRBD1. The CDR3 length is 13 residues. Germline V gene lookup returns CDR1 KGHSH and CDR2 LQKENI. V lost 3 bases, J lost 5 bases, and 3 bases stayed unmatched. CDR3 protein: CASSPTGMETQYF. DNA for the CDR3: TGTGCCAGCTCACCGACAGGGATGGAGACCCAGTACTTC.